The clone carrying this T cell receptor beta chain showed up just a few times. As yet, its antigen is unknown. Library construction for TCR beta used iRepertoire HTBI primers and Arm-PCR of CDR3 regions. As originally analysed: Sequenced samples collectively carried 55 to 80 TRBV and around 15 TRBJ segments. Via MiXCR, TCRdb re-called the multiplex PCR reads, giving one row per CDR3 protein. These V and J calls rely on TCRdb rather than the paper's analysis. Of about 210,000 distinct CDR3 sequences in the sample, 15% to 20% are singletons; the top ten hold about 10%. This entry comes from a study of regulatory T cells in long-lasting Graves disease. Study-level results: Relative to new patients (around 1,000), persistent patients exhibited greater sharing of public clonotypes (over 2,500). Thyroid tissue went unexamined; only peripheral blood was analyzed.

CDR3 length: 15 residues. V lost 5 bases to trimming and J lost 0 bases, with 11 bases between them. Germline V lookup: CDR1 MNHNS, CDR2 SASEGT. Time point denoted: newly diagnosed GD, antithyroid drugs for less than 3 months. Generation of the TCR library employed RNA extracted from PBMCs. This sample also appeared in a second study, on T cells in Graves' hyperthyroidism and ophthalmopathy. That study reports: A set of HTBI primers served as the primers for a first-round RT-PCR of the TCR CDR3.

The V and J genes are TRBV6-1 and TRBJ2-1; no firm D call. Sample: peripheral blood mononuclear cells (PBMCs), taken at new diagnosis, from a patient treated with antithyroid drugs. The clonotype originates from a young woman with Graves disease. The chain's CDR3 is CASSTWTTSYNEQFF. The CDR3 nucleotides are TGTGCCAGCAGTACTTGGACCACCTCCTACAATGAGCAGTTCTTC.